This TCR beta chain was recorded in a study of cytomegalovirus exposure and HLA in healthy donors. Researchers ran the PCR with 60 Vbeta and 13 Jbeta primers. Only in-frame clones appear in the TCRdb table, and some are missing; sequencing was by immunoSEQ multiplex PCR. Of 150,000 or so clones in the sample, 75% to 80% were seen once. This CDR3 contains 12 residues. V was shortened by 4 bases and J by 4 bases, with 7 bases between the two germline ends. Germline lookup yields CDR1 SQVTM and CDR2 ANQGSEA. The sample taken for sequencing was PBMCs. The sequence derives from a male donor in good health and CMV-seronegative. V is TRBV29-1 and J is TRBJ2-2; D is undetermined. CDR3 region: CSVGQFTGELFF. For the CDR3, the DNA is TGCAGCGTTGGCCAGTTCACCGGGGAGCTGTTTTTT.